This entry lists 16 T cell receptor beta chains sequenced from one sample in a study of cytomegalovirus exposure and HLA in healthy donors (dated 2017 in TCRdb). Library preparation employed the immunoSEQ multiplex PCR assay. The multiplex PCR relied on a mix of 60 forward primers for TCR Vbeta segments and 13 reverse primers for TCR Jbeta segments. TCRdb took over this immuneACCESS table, retaining in-frame rearrangements with V and J assigned. Such tables are incomplete; in checked studies, under half of the missing clones stem from an unresolved V gene, and the remainder is unexplained. This sample has roughly 130,000 clones in its table, and around 84% of those were observed once. Jointly, the top ten make up roughly 3% of the sample. Material: PBMCs. These receptor sequences come from a young woman in good health and CMV-seropositive.

This clone turned up a few times. The chain carries TRBV5-5 and TRBJ2-7, with 11 bases lining up with TRBD1. The CDR3 contains 14 residues. Germline loops: CDR1 SGHKS, CDR2 YYEKEE (reference sequence). After removal of 2 bases from V and 6 bases from J, the junction contained 4 bases not matched to a gene. The CDR3 DNA reads TGTGCCAGCAGCTTTCTGGGACAGGGGGGCGAGCAGTACTTC. This gives the protein CASSFLGQGGEQYF.

J is TRBJ1-4 and V is TRBV6-1; maybe TRBD1 (5 bases). Trimming took off 4 bases at V and 3 bases at J, with 12 bases between the two ends. Looked up from germline, CDR1 is MNHNS and CDR2 is SASEGT. This CDR3 is built from 15 residues. This chain's CDR3 is CASSAGLGPNEKLFF. CDR3 in DNA: TGTGCCAGCAGTGCAGGGTTAGGTCCTAATGAAAAACTGTTTTTT.

The chain carries TRBV6-5 and TRBJ2-5, with 11 bases identical to TRBD2. The DNA end is more similar to TRBJ2-7, so the J call may be wrong. The germline gives CDR1 MNHEY, CDR2 SVGAGI. The CDR3 contains 15 residues. CDR3 DNA: TGTGCCAGCACCCGATCACTAGCGGGGGCCTACGAGCAGTACTTC. Encoded protein: CASTRSLAGAYEQYF.

This clone was picked up one time. The rearrangement uses TRBV2 and TRBJ2-7, with 7 bases identical to TRBD1. CDR1 SNHLY and CDR2 FYNNEI come from the germline V gene. CDR3 length equals 12 residues. V shed 4 bases and J 3 bases; nucleotides not matched to a gene: 0. The CDR3 bases are TGTGCCAGCAGTGGACAGGGCTACGAGCAGTACTTC. Translated, it gives CASSGQGYEQYF.

The V gene is TRBV19, the J gene TRBJ1-1, with D possibly matching TRBD1 (6 bases). Trimming shortened V by 3 bases and J by 0 bases, and 8 bases separated the two germline ends. This CDR3 is 14 amino acids long. Per the germline V gene, CDR1 is LNHDA and CDR2 is SQIVND (reference sequence). In nucleotides, the CDR3 is TGTGCCAGTAGTATCGGGACACTGAACACTGAAGCTTTCTTT. The encoded protein is CASSIGTLNTEAFF.

This chain uses TRBV30 with TRBJ2-2; 8 bases agree with TRBD1. The ends lost 5 bases at V and 4 bases at J; junction bases unmatched: 6. The CDR3 length is 14 residues. Germline lookup yields CDR1 GTSNPN and CDR2 SVGIG (reference sequence). In DNA, the CDR3 is TGTGCCTGGGGACAGGGAGATGGCACCGGGGAGCTGTTTTTT. It translates to CAWGQGDGTGELFF.

J is TRBJ2-3 and V is TRBV5-4; unclear D gene. The V end lost 4 bases, the J end lost 5 bases, and 14 bases lay between the germline ends. Germline CDR1 reads SGHNT; CDR2 reads YYREEE (reference sequence). CDR3 length equals 14 residues. The CDR3 loop is CASSPASFQDTQYF. The CDR3 DNA follows: TGTGCCAGCAGCCCTGCTAGTTTTCAAGATACGCAGTATTTT.

This clone was seen once. The chain couples TRBV2 to TRBJ2-7, with 7 nucleotides matching TRBD2. The germline V gene has CDR1 SNHLY and CDR2 FYNNEI. The CDR3 runs 14 residues. V lost 6 bases and J lost 0; bases outside the gene matches: 5. The CDR3 nucleotides read TGTGCCAGCAGGCGAGCGGGAAGCTCCTACGAGCAGTACTTC. Translating gives CASRRAGSSYEQYF.

This rearrangement joins TRBV2 to TRBJ2-2; D unresolved. V gave up 6 bases and J gave up 6 bases, with 14 bases separating them. CDR1 and CDR2 (germline): SNHLY, FYNNEI. This CDR3 has 14 residues. The chain's CDR3 is CASSSFTYAGELFF. The CDR3 DNA is TGTGCCAGCAGCTCCTTTACATATGCCGGGGAGCTGTTTTTT.

The chain employs TRBV5-1 and TRBJ1-3; 9 positions agree with TRBD1. Germline CDR1 reads SGHRS; CDR2 reads YFSETQ. Trimming removed 3 bases from V and 2 bases from J; junction bases left unmatched: 6. This CDR3 has 16 residues. CDR3 sequence (DNA): TGCGCCAGCAGCTGGACAGGGGAAAGGACTGGAAACACCATATATTTT. Translated: CASSWTGERTGNTIYF.

This chain uses TRBV6-5 with TRBJ1-5; TRBD1 is a possible D gene (5 bases). The germline V and J ends were trimmed by 6 bases and 0 bases, with 12 bases remaining between them. From germline, CDR1 is MNHEY and CDR2 SVGAGI. The CDR3 consists of 15 residues. The CDR3 coding sequence is TGTGCCAGCAGACCTCGACAGTTTAGCAATCAGCCCCAGCATTTT. It encodes CASRPRQFSNQPQHF.

V gene TRBV4-2 combines with J gene TRBJ1-5, with no clear D. The ends were cut back, 1 base at V and 7 bases at J, with 11 bases in the middle. The length of the CDR3 is 14 residues. Germline loops: CDR1 LGHNA, CDR2 YNFKEQ. CDR3 loop: CASSQATVKQPQHF. CDR3 coding DNA: TGTGCCAGCAGCCAAGCAACGGTGAAACAGCCCCAGCATTTT.

This clone was recorded a few times. The chain uses TRBV6-5 and TRBJ1-4; TRBD1 matches at 8 bases. Germline V gene sequence: CDR1 MNHEY, CDR2 SVGAGI. Germline trimming cut 6 bases from V and 3 bases from J; bases unmatched to any gene: 3. This CDR3 has 14 residues. The CDR3 is CASRQQGANEKLFF. The CDR3, as DNA: TGTGCCAGCAGACAACAGGGGGCTAATGAAAAACTGTTTTTT.

The J gene is TRBJ2-7, the V gene TRBV28; 8 bases line up with TRBD1. CDR3 length: 14 amino acids. The germline V gene encodes CDR1 MDHEN and CDR2 SYDVKM. V lost 3 bases to trimming and J lost 2 bases; unmatched junction nucleotides: 3. The CDR3 sequence: CASSFYRGAYEQYF. The CDR3 coding sequence is TGTGCCAGCAGTTTTTACAGGGGGGCCTACGAGCAGTACTTC. Looking up the rest from reference TRBV28 and TRBJ2-7 gives the full variable domain: DVKVTQSSRYLVKRTGEKVFLECVQDMDHENMFWYRQDPGLGLRLIYFSYDVKMKEKGDIPEGYSVSREKKERFSLILESASTNQTSMYLCASSFYRGAYEQYFGPGTRLTVT.

The chain recombines TRBV7-9 with TRBJ2-7; 7 bases agree with TRBD1. Germline V gene lookup returns CDR1 SEHNR and CDR2 FQNEAQ (reference sequence). The V gene end was trimmed by 3 bases and the J gene end by 4 bases; junction bases not matched to a gene: 0. CDR3 length: 12 amino acids. The CDR3 bases are TGTGCCAGCAGCTTGACAGGGTACGAGCAGTACTTC. This codes for CASSLTGYEQYF.

The chain employs TRBV2 and TRBJ2-3; possibly TRBD1 for D (6 bases). CDR3 length: 16 residues. Germline V gene sequence: CDR1 SNHLY, CDR2 FYNNEI. V was trimmed by 0 bases and J by 1 base, leaving 11 bases between them. This CDR3 reads CASSEALGARTDTQYF. Written as DNA, the CDR3 is TGTGCCAGCAGTGAAGCGTTGGGGGCGCGCACAGATACGCAGTATTTT.